The 32 T cell receptor beta chains below were found in one sample sequenced in a study of blood T cell repertoires in COVID-19. The data were produced by immunoSEQ multiplex PCR, yet TCRdb's version contains in-frame clones alone and is incomplete. Here the sample spans about 130,000 clones, roughly 90% being singletons. The specimen sequenced was peripheral blood. These receptors all stem from a man between 60 and 75 years old with COVID-19, enrolled during active disease.

The chain recombines TRBV21-1 with TRBJ2-4; the tabulated D call, TRBD1, remains unverified against the DNA. TRBV21-1 constitutes a pseudogene. The CDR3 runs to 16 residues. CDR3: CASSRADKGGKNIQYF. Here the CDR3 DNA reads TGTGCCAGCAGCAGAGCGGACAAAGGTGGCAAAAACATTCAGTACTTC.

The gene calls are TRBV6-4 and TRBJ1-1; 9 bases map to TRBD1. CDR1 and CDR2 (germline): MRHNA, SNTAGT. The V gene end was trimmed by 6 bases and the J gene end by 6 bases; junction bases not matched to a gene: 11. The CDR3 totals 15 residues. As DNA, the CDR3 is TGTGCCAGCAGAGTATATAACAGGGGGCTCCCTGAAGCTTTCTTT. It encodes CASRVYNRGLPEAFF.

This rearrangement joins TRBV6-6 to TRBJ2-2, with 8 bases aligning to TRBD2. The CDR3 runs 15 residues. The V segment lost 4 bases and the J segment 3 bases; nucleotides outside the gene matches: 4. Per germline, CDR1 MNHNY and CDR2 SVGAGI (reference sequence). The CDR3 region has the DNA TGTGCCAGCAGTTTCCCCGGGAGGGACACCGGGGAGCTGTTTTTT. Translated, it gives CASSFPGRDTGELFF.

J is TRBJ1-1 and V is TRBV19; 7 bases match TRBD1. CDR1 is LNHDA and CDR2 is SQIVND in the germline V gene (reference sequence). J was trimmed by 5 bases and V by 8 bases; bases with no gene match: 8. The CDR3 covers 13 residues. The chain's CDR3 is CASGSGGQTEAFF. CDR3 coding DNA: TGTGCCAGTGGGTCAGGGGGGCAAACTGAAGCTTTCTTT.

This sequence joins TRBV5-8 and TRBJ1-3; D not certain. V was cut by 0 bases and J by 0 bases, with 7 bases left in between. CDR3 size: 15 residues. CDR1 and CDR2 from the germline V gene are SGHTS and YDEGEE. CDR3 protein: CASSLARSSGNTIYF. The CDR3 bases are TGTGCCAGCAGCTTGGCCCGGTCCTCTGGAAACACCATATATTTT.

The chain combines TRBV10-1 with TRBJ2-1; 10 positions agree with TRBD1. From germline, CDR1 is WNHNN and CDR2 SYGVQD (reference sequence). The trim removed 6 bases at V and 2 bases at J, leaving 7 bases unmatched. The CDR3 loop spans 16 amino acids. CDR3 sequence (DNA): TGCGCCAGCAGCCCGCCGGGACAGGGGACCTACAATGAGCAGTTCTTC. This encodes CASSPPGQGTYNEQFF.

The chain links TRBV4-1 to TRBJ2-2, with D possibly being TRBD2 (5 bases). This CDR3 comprises 16 residues. The germline V gene has CDR1 MGHRA and CDR2 YSYEKL. V was shortened by 0 bases and J by 3 bases, with 11 bases between the two germline ends. CDR3 sequence reads: CASSQDLGGHTGELFF. The CDR3 DNA follows: TGCGCCAGCAGCCAAGATTTGGGCGGGCACACCGGGGAGCTGTTTTTT.

The chain combines TRBV14 with TRBJ2-1, with TRBD1 identical over 7 bases. Germline V gives CDR1 SGHDN, CDR2 FVKESK. The CDR3 sequence is 13 residues long. Unmatched junction bases numbered 2, after V lost 4 bases and J lost 5 bases. CDR3 in amino acids: CASSLGTDNEQFF. CDR3 DNA sequence: TGTGCCAGCAGCCTAGGGACAGACAATGAGCAGTTCTTC.

This clone was detected once. The chain carries TRBV14 and TRBJ2-1, with D hard to call. Trimming pared 3 bases from V and 0 bases from J, leaving 15 bases between. The CDR3 contains 17 residues. Germline CDR1 reads SGHDN; CDR2 reads FVKESK. The CDR3 spells CASSQAHPLSSYNEQFF. The CDR3 DNA reads TGTGCCAGCAGCCAGGCGCACCCACTAAGCTCCTACAATGAGCAGTTCTTC.

The chain joins TRBV5-1 to TRBJ2-3; D is undetermined. The CDR3 sequence is 16 residues long. The germline V and J ends were trimmed by 0 bases and 1 base, with 12 bases remaining between them. CDR1 and CDR2 (germline): SGHRS, YFSETQ. The chain's CDR3 is CASSLGQVVGTDTQYF. CDR3 sequence (DNA): TGCGCCAGCAGCTTGGGGCAGGTTGTGGGCACAGATACGCAGTATTTT.

This sequence joins TRBV4-3 and TRBJ1-5; D remains ambiguous. In germline, CDR1 is LGHNA, CDR2 YSLEER. V was trimmed by 4 bases and J by 5 bases, leaving 12 bases between them. The CDR3 spans 14 residues. DNA of the CDR3: TGCGCCAGCAGCCCAGGACTTTGGGATCAGCCCCAGCATTTT. Protein: CASSPGLWDQPQHF.

The genes are TRBV10-1 and TRBJ2-7, with TRBD2 matching over 9 bases. Germline-derived CDR1 and CDR2 are WNHNN and SYGVQD (reference sequence). The CDR3 contains 13 residues. J gave up 7 bases and V 5 bases, and 6 bases lay outside the gene matches. The CDR3 loop reads CASSLAGADEQYF. The CDR3 DNA reads as TGCGCCAGCAGTTTAGCGGGAGCTGATGAGCAGTACTTC.

This clone was seen only once. The chain couples TRBV6-5 to TRBJ1-2; tentatively, D is TRBD1 (5 bases). Trimming left V 4 bases short and J 6 bases short, with 21 bases between. CDR3 size: 16 residues. The germline CDR1 and CDR2 sequences are MNHEY and SVGAGI. CDR3 coding DNA: TGTGCCAGCAGTTCTACCGCGGGGCCCGGGCGGCATGGCTACACCTTC. Translation: CASSSTAGPGRHGYTF.

The V gene is TRBV7-9, the J gene TRBJ2-1, with no clear D. This CDR3 contains 12 residues. V lost 10 bases to trimming and J lost 8 bases, with 15 bases between them. CDR1 and CDR2 from the germline V gene are SEHNR and FQNEAQ (reference sequence). The CDR3 loop reads CATQPGIDEQFF. The DNA of the CDR3 is TGTGCCACCCAACCGGGTATCGATGAGCAGTTCTTC.

The chain has TRBV7-8 and TRBJ1-2; D unresolved. V lost 0 bases to trimming and J lost 4 bases, with 9 bases between them. Looked up from germline, CDR1 is SGHVS and CDR2 is FQNEAQ. The CDR3 length is 14 residues. Written as DNA, the CDR3 is TGTGCCAGCAGCTTAGCGGCAGGACTCTATGGCTACACCTTC. Translation: CASSLAAGLYGYTF.

The chain links TRBV6-5 to TRBJ1-1, with 8 nucleotides matching TRBD1. Germline CDR1 is MNHEY and CDR2 is SVGAGI. V shed 4 bases, J shed 1 base, and the junction held 8 bases outside the gene matches. The CDR3 covers 16 residues. CDR3 DNA sequence: TGTGCCAGCAGTTCACCGGGACAGGCCTCGAACACTGAAGCTTTCTTT. This encodes CASSSPGQASNTEAFF.

The chain couples TRBV14 to TRBJ1-3; the D is unclear. Germline lookup yields CDR1 SGHDN and CDR2 FVKESK. CDR3 length: 14 residues. Trimming removed 0 bases from V and 11 bases from J, with 14 bases in between. CDR3 DNA sequence: TGTGCCAGCAGCCAAGATCTGAGCCCCCGAGCCATATATTTT. Its translation is CASSQDLSPRAIYF.

This chain links TRBV5-1 with TRBJ1-6; the match to TRBD1 covers 9 bases. The germline gives CDR1 SGHRS, CDR2 YFSETQ. This CDR3 region has 17 residues. The V and J ends lost 0 bases and 9 bases, in that order; junction bases with no gene match: 10. The CDR3 sequence is CASSLAGRTGELSPLHF. In DNA, the CDR3 is TGCGCCAGCAGCTTGGCAGGGCGGACAGGGGAACTTTCACCCCTCCACTTT.

J is TRBJ1-4 and V is TRBV11-2, with D possibly matching TRBD1 (5 bases). Germline CDR1 is SGHAT and CDR2 is FQNNGV. The CDR3 sequence is 15 residues long. V was shortened by 5 bases and J by 7 bases, with 17 bases between the two germline ends. CDR3 amino acids: CASSPRDGGIEKLFF. CDR3 coding DNA: TGTGCCAGCAGCCCCCGGGACGGGGGTATTGAAAAACTGTTTTTT.

The chain is built from TRBV15 and TRBJ1-3; weak D call: TRBD1 (6 bases). V lost 2 bases to trimming and J lost 2 bases, with 16 bases between them. There are 17 residues in the CDR3. Germline loops: CDR1 LNHNV, CDR2 YYDKDF (reference sequence). CDR3 coding DNA: TGTGCCACCAGCAGACTAACCACAGGGAATGCTGGAAACACCATATATTTT. Translated: CATSRLTTGNAGNTIYF.

The chain uses TRBV4-1 and TRBJ1-4; 11 bases agree with TRBD1. Unmatched junction bases numbered 3, after V lost 7 bases and J lost 5 bases. The CDR3 runs to 14 residues. Germline CDR1 is MGHRA and CDR2 is YSYEKL. The CDR3, as DNA: TGCGCCAGCACAAGGACAGGGGGCAATGAAAAACTGTTTTTT. Amino acids: CASTRTGGNEKLFF.

This clone was found once. V usage is TRBV7-3 and J usage is TRBJ1-1; D gene unclear. Trimming removed 5 bases at V and 1 base at J, with 8 bases between. The CDR3 sequence is 13 residues long. Germline CDR1 SGHTA, CDR2 FQGTGA. CDR3: CASSKDKNTEAFF. For the CDR3, the DNA is TGTGCCAGCAGCAAAGACAAGAACACTGAAGCTTTCTTT.

V and J are TRBV4-1 and TRBJ1-4; D unclear. CDR1 is MGHRA and CDR2 is YSYEKL in the germline V gene. V dropped 0 bases and J dropped 3 bases, with 11 bases sitting between them. This CDR3 has 16 residues. The CDR3 loop reads CASSQDRLESNEKLFF. The CDR3 region has the DNA TGCGCCAGCAGCCAAGATCGGTTAGAATCTAATGAAAAACTGTTTTTT.

The genes are TRBV9 and TRBJ2-2; 7 bases agree with TRBD1. Losses at the gene ends were 4 bases for V and 0 bases for J; bases not matched to a gene: 6. Germline values: CDR1 SGDLS, CDR2 YYNGEE. This CDR3 region has 16 residues. This chain's CDR3 is CASSPRDRPNTGELFF. Here the CDR3 DNA reads TGTGCCAGCAGCCCCCGGGACAGACCGAACACCGGGGAGCTGTTTTTT. Complete variable domain (other parts from reference TRBV9 and TRBJ2-2): DSGVTQTPKHLITATGQRVTLRCSPRSGDLSVYWYQQSLDQGLQFLIQYYNGEERAKGNILERFSAQQFPDLHSELNLSSLELGDSALYFCASSPRDRPNTGELFFGEGSRLTVL.

The chain is built from TRBV11-2 and TRBJ2-1; maybe TRBD2 (7 bases). CDR3 length: 15 residues. Per germline, CDR1 SGHAT and CDR2 FQNNGV. V was trimmed by 5 bases and J by 4 bases, leaving 15 bases between them. The CDR3 DNA reads as TGTGCCAGCAGCCCTTTTGCGGGGGCGTACAATGAGCAGTTCTTC. Its translation: CASSPFAGAYNEQFF.

The J gene is TRBJ2-1, the V gene TRBV5-1; 8 bases agree with TRBD2. This CDR3 has 15 residues. With V trimmed by 4 bases and J by 5 bases, 8 bases remained unmatched. Germline CDR1 SGHRS, CDR2 YFSETQ. Here the CDR3 reads CASSEPELADNEQFF. The DNA of the CDR3 is TGCGCCAGCAGCGAACCCGAACTAGCGGACAATGAGCAGTTCTTC.

The chain combines TRBV2 with TRBJ1-6; 8 bases line up with TRBD1. This CDR3 is built from 14 residues. The trim removed 6 bases at V and 10 bases at J, leaving 8 bases unmatched. Germline CDR1 reads SNHLY; CDR2 reads FYNNEI. CDR3 loop: CASRSGQVESPLHF. CDR3 bases: TGTGCCAGCAGGTCGGGACAGGTCGAGTCACCCCTCCACTTT.

The J gene is TRBJ2-3, the V gene TRBV3-1 (or the pseudogene TRBV3-2); D unresolved. Looked up from germline, CDR1 is LGHDT and CDR2 is YNNKEL (reference sequence). V was trimmed by 0 bases and J by 4 bases, leaving 8 bases between them. The CDR3 is 14 amino acids. The CDR3 spells CASSQESASDTQYF. DNA of the CDR3: TGTGCCAGCAGCCAAGAGAGCGCTTCAGATACGCAGTATTTT.

The sample holds one count of this clone. The chain uses TRBV19 and TRBJ2-2; 13 bases are a match to TRBD2. The CDR3 loop spans 16 amino acids. After removal of 3 bases from V and 8 bases from J, the junction contained 6 bases not matched to a gene. The germline V gene has CDR1 LNHDA and CDR2 SQIVND (reference sequence). DNA for the CDR3: TGTGCCAGTAGTATCCGGACTAGCGGGAGAACGGGGGAGCTGTTTTTT. Its protein is CASSIRTSGRTGELFF.

The V and J genes are TRBV18 and TRBJ1-1; 9 nucleotides line up with TRBD1. Looked up from germline, CDR1 is KGHSH and CDR2 is LQKENI. V trimming: 6 bases; J trimming: 11 bases; junction bases outside the gene matches: 10. This CDR3 spans 13 amino acids. The DNA of the CDR3 is TGTGCCAGCTCCCTCGGACAGGGGCAAAGGGCTTTCTTT. It translates to CASSLGQGQRAFF. The variable domain in full, completed from reference TRBV18 and TRBJ1-1, reads NAGVMQNPRHLVRRRGQEARLRCSPMKGHSHVYWYRQLPEEGLKFMVYLQKENIIDESGMPKERFSAEFPKEGPSILRIQQVVRGDSAAYFCASSLGQGQRAFFGQGTRLTVV.

The chain links TRBV2 to TRBJ2-3; tentatively, D is TRBD1 (5 bases). CDR1 is SNHLY and CDR2 is FYNNEI in the germline V gene. The CDR3 sequence is 14 residues long. Trimming removed 6 bases from V and 5 bases from J, with 15 bases in between. CDR3 sequence (DNA): TGTGCCAGCAGCGATCAGGGTATGGGAGATACGCAGTATTTT. As protein: CASSDQGMGDTQYF.

The rearrangement joins TRBV30 to TRBJ2-3; 7 nucleotides match TRBD1. CDR1 is GTSNPN and CDR2 is SVGIG in the germline V gene (reference sequence). With 0 bases clipped from V and 6 bases from J, the junction kept 9 bases outside the gene matches. The CDR3 has 15 residues. CDR3 region: CAWSVPEGARDTQYF. In nucleotides, the CDR3 is TGTGCCTGGAGTGTACCTGAGGGGGCGAGGGATACGCAGTATTTT.